There are a few counts of the clone carrying this T cell receptor beta chain. Its antigen is still unknown. This sample was included in a study of T cell repertoires in cytomegalovirus infection. Study information: In the study, CMV epitopes included recently identified HLA-C-restricted and well-studied HLA-B-restricted ones. In public TCR beta signatures, there were indications of both CMV infection and matching HLA type.

In TCRdb, the reads were re-called with MiXCR into one record per CDR3 protein. The table includes roughly 70,000 distinct CDR3 sequences, roughly 22% detected once. The V gene lost 0 bases and the J gene lost 7 bases, with 15 bases spanning the gap. The CDR3 has 15 residues. Sequences were derived from CD8+ T cells from cultured PBMCs, sampled from culture after CMV antigen stimulation. The rearrangement links TRBV12-3 or TRBV12-4 to TRBJ1-2; D gene unclear. This clonotype was obtained from a human donor in good health (CMV status not recorded). Some clones in this sample may be carry-over from other donors' samples. The DNA for the CDR3 is TGTGCCAGCAGTTTAGCGTCATGGTCAAGCGGTGGCTACACCTTC. Encoded protein: CASSLASWSSGGYTF.